The rows below give T cell receptor beta chains drawn from one sample of a study of cytomegalovirus exposure and HLA in healthy donors. This table comes from immunoSEQ multiplex PCR, and its TCRdb copy is limited to in-frame clones, with some not included. The sample shows approximately 150,000 clones, 80% of them seen only once. The sample was PBMCs. These receptors were taken from a man aged 30 to 45 in good health and CMV-seronegative. Each CDR3 is given with its conserved first and last residue. The D gene is left open where the match is weak. Only some rows state a clone size, as once, few, many or a class for expanded clones.

NA | NA | TRBJ1-4 | TRBV7-2 | TGTGCCAGCAGTCCCCAGGTGACGACTGAAAAACTGTTTTTT | CASSPQVTTEKLFF
NA | TRBD2 | TRBJ2-3 | TRBV5-3 | TGTGCCAGAAGCCCGACTAGCGGGGGGCTTGGAGATACGCAGTATTTT | CARSPTSGGLGDTQYF
NA | NA | TRBJ1-1 | TRBV10-3 | TGTGCCATCAGTGTGGAGCACGGAGAGACTGAAGCTTTCTTT | CAISVEHGETEAFF
few | TRBD1 | TRBJ2-2 | TRBV15 | TGTGCCACCAGCAGAGCATTGACAGGGGCGACCGGGGAGCTGTTTTTT | CATSRALTGATGELFF
NA | TRBD2 | TRBJ2-2 | TRBV7-2 | TGTGCCAGCAGCCCCGCTAGCGGGAGGTACACCGGGGAGCTGTTTTTT | CASSPASGRYTGELFF
NA | TRBD1 | TRBJ1-3 | TRBV6-6 | TGTGCCTCCACAGGGGACCTAATCACCATATATTTT | CASTGDLITIYF
once | TRBD2 | TRBJ2-3 | TRBV28 | TGTGCCAGCAGCCCCAGGGAGGGTAGCACAGATACGCAGTATTTT | CASSPREGSTDTQYF
NA | NA | TRBJ2-1 | TRBV30 | TGTGCCTGGGGAGATCTGAACAATGAGCAGTTCTTC | CAWGDLNNEQFF
NA | NA | TRBJ2-7 | TRBV5-4 | TGTGCCAGCAGCTGGGGGGGCGATTCCTACGAGCAGTACTTC | CASSWGGDSYEQYF
NA | TRBD1 | TRBJ2-6 | TRBV27 | TGTGCCAGCAGTTCGGACAGGGCCGGGGCGGGGGCCAACGTCCTGACTTTC | CASSSDRAGAGANVLTF
once | NA | TRBJ1-3 | TRBV10-1 | TGCGCCAGCAGTGGGGCATACTCTGGAAACACCATATATTTT | CASSGAYSGNTIYF
NA | NA | TRBJ2-5 | TRBV28 | TGTGCCAGCAGTTTGCAAGGGAAGGGGCCATCACAAGAGACCCAGTACTTC | CASSLQGKGPSQETQYF
NA | TRBD1 | TRBJ1-1 | TRBV2 | TGTGCCAGCAGCAATATGGGACAGAGGAACACTGAAGCTTTCTTT | CASSNMGQRNTEAFF
once | NA | TRBJ1-5 | TRBV30 | TGTGCCTGGAGTGTACAAGGGAGACAGCCCCAGCATTTT | CAWSVQGRQPQHF
few | NA | TRBJ1-3 | TRBV4-3 | TGCGCCAGCAGCCAAGCCCCGGACACTGAGCCTGGAAACACCATATATTTT | CASSQAPDTEPGNTIYF
NA | TRBD2 | TRBJ2-7 | TRBV19 | TGTGCCACCAGCGACCCGGGACTAGCGGCTTACGAGCAGTACTTC | CATSDPGLAAYEQYF
NA | TRBD1 | TRBJ2-5 | TRBV6-1 | TGTGCCAGCAGTGGAGAAATAACAGGGGGTGGGTCGACCCAGTACTTC | CASSGEITGGGSTQYF
NA | NA | TRBJ2-3 | TRBV4-3 | TGCGCCAGCAGCCAAACGGGACAACCGTACGCAGATACGCAGTATTTT | CASSQTGQPYADTQYF
NA | TRBD1 | TRBJ1-4 | TRBV5-6 | TGTGCCAGCAGCACCACCAAGACAGGGATTAATGAAAAACTGTTTTTT | CASSTTKTGINEKLFF
few | NA | TRBJ2-5 | TRBV6-6 | TGTGCCAGCATCAGGGCGGGGGCCATGGGGCGCCAGTACTTC | CASIRAGAMGRQYF
NA | NA | TRBJ1-1 | TRBV9 | TGTGCCAGCAGCGTCGGGTCTGGAGAGATGAACACTGAAGCTTTCTTT | CASSVGSGEMNTEAFF
NA | NA | TRBJ2-7 | TRBV4-3 | TGCGCCAGCAGCCAAGTGTGGGGGGACTCCTACGAGCAGTACTTC | CASSQVWGDSYEQYF
once | TRBD1 | TRBJ2-5 | TRBV6-4 | TGTGCCAGCAGTCGGGGACAGGGAGAGACCCAGTACTTC | CASSRGQGETQYF
few | NA | TRBJ2-7 | TRBV2 | TGTGCCAGCAGTCAACTCGGGTCCTACGAGCAGTACTTC | CASSQLGSYEQYF
NA | TRBD1 | TRBJ1-5 | TRBV30 | TGTGCCTGGAGTGTTTCCCGGACAGGCCAGGGGCAGCCCCAGCATTTT | CAWSVSRTGQGQPQHF
NA | TRBD2 | TRBJ2-2 | TRBV7-7 | TGTGCTAGCAGCGGATCCGGGAGCGGGGGAAAGAGGGAGCTGTTTTTT | CASSGSGSGGKRELFF
NA | NA | TRBJ2-2 | TRBV25-1 | TGTGCCAGCAGTGCGGGGGAGCTGTTTTTT | CASSAGELFF
few | TRBD1 | TRBJ2-5 | TRBV5-4 | TGTGCCAGCGGGCCGGGACAGGTGGGGGAGACCCAGTACTTC | CASGPGQVGETQYF
NA | TRBD2 | TRBJ2-3 | TRBV7-6 | TGTGCCAGCAGCTTGGGAACTAGCGGCAGCACAGATACGCAGTATTTT | CASSLGTSGSTDTQYF
NA | NA | TRBJ2-1 | TRBV28 | TGTGCCAGCAGTTTATCACTAGCAGGAGCGTGGAATGAGCAGTTCTTC | CASSLSLAGAWNEQFF
NA | TRBD1 | TRBJ2-7 | TRBV28 | TGTGCCACCCTTGGGCAGGGGGCGCCGTTCGGGGAGCAGTACTTC | CATLGQGAPFGEQYF
NA | TRBD1 | TRBJ1-5 | TRBV28 | TGTGCCAGCAGCCAGACAGGGTTCAGCAATCAGCCCCAGCATTTT | CASSQTGFSNQPQHF
NA | NA | TRBJ1-2 | TRBV19 | TGTGCCAGCGGAAGAATACAGGCTAACGATGGCTACACCTTC | CASGRIQANDGYTF
NA | TRBD1 | TRBJ1-4 | TRBV7-8 | TGTGCCAGCAGACTAAAAGACAGGGATAATGAAAAACTGTTTTTT | CASRLKDRDNEKLFF
once | TRBD2 | TRBJ2-5 | TRBV4-3 | TGCGCCAGCAGCCAAGATCGCCTAGCGGGGCAGGGGGAGACCCAGTACTTC | CASSQDRLAGQGETQYF
NA | NA | TRBJ1-5 | TRBV10-3 | TGTGCCACCGGGGGGGGCAATCAGCCCCAGCATTTT | CATGGGNQPQHF
once | TRBD1 | TRBJ2-1 | TRBV19 | TGTGCCAGCGGAAAACAGGGGGCCGACTCCTACAATGAGCAGTTCTTC | CASGKQGADSYNEQFF
NA | TRBD1 | TRBJ2-1 | TRBV28 | TGTGCCAGCAGTATTCTCGGGACAGGGGCTAAGGATGAGCAGTTCTTC | CASSILGTGAKDEQFF
NA | TRBD1 | TRBJ2-7 | TRBV11-2 | TGTGCCAGCTCTATCTCGGACAGGGTGACCTACGAGCAGTACTTC | CASSISDRVTYEQYF
few | TRBD2 | TRBJ2-7 | TRBV9 | TGTGCCAGCAGCGCCCGGGGCTCTAGCGGGGGAGGGTATACCGAGCAGTACTTC | CASSARGSSGGGYTEQYF
few | TRBD1 | TRBJ1-1 | TRBV19 | TGTGCCAGTGGTCGACAGGGCCTCATGAACACTGAAGCTTTCTTT | CASGRQGLMNTEAFF